The clone carrying this T cell receptor beta chain was recorded at least ten times. What it binds is unknown. TCRdb reprocessed the 5' RACE reads via MiXCR and lists one record per CDR3 protein. Of some 95,000 distinct CDR3 sequences listed, about 9.1% are singletons. The CDR3 spans 14 residues. Per the germline V gene, CDR1 is SEHNR and CDR2 is FQNEAQ (reference sequence). Unmatched junction bases numbered 8, after V lost 6 bases and J lost 10 bases. The sample belongs to a study of CD8 T cells in ankylosing spondylitis. Study results and limitations: Disease-linked clones reportedly showed significant enrichment in matched ankylosing spondylitis synovial fluid.

The V gene is TRBV7-9, the J gene TRBJ1-6; TRBD1 matches 8 bases. What was sequenced was blood, either unsorted or a sorted T cell fraction (not recorded which). The receptor was derived from a male donor with ankylosing spondylitis or in good health (not recorded which). The CDR3 sequence is CASSQTGAGSPLHF. In DNA form, the CDR3 reads TGTGCCAGCAGTCAGACAGGGGCAGGATCACCCCTCCACTTT.